One and the same sample provided the 20 T cell receptor beta chains below, sequenced in a study of T cells in Graves' hyperthyroidism and ophthalmopathy. It was RNA transcripts that yielded the amplified TCR beta CDR3 regions. The primer set for the first-round RT-PCR of the TCR CDR3 was HTBI. A single record per CDR3 protein comes from TCRdb applying MiXCR to the multiplex PCR reads. The repertoire holds roughly 400,000 distinct CDR3 sequences, with 15% to 17% as singletons. Specimen: blood. All receptors derive from a woman aged 18-29 years with Graves' hyperthyroidism that later progressed to Graves' ophthalmopathy.

The genes are TRBV20-1 and TRBJ2-7, with a possible D match to TRBD2 (6 bases). This CDR3 region has 14 residues. Trimming cost V 6 bases and J 2 bases, with 17 bases left between them. Germline CDR1 and CDR2: DFQATT and SNEGSKA (reference sequence). As DNA, the CDR3 is TGCAGTGCCGCTGGACTACCAACTCCCTACGAGCAGTACTTC. This codes for CSAAGLPTPYEQYF.

This clonotype has a single count. J is TRBJ2-7 and V is TRBV5-1, with TRBD1 matching 7 bases. Germline CDR1 SGHRS, CDR2 YFSETQ. The CDR3 consists of 14 residues. V was clipped by 4 bases and J by 2 bases; unmatched bases: 6. The CDR3 sequence: CASSPYRGTYEQYF. The CDR3 DNA reads as TGCGCCAGCAGCCCGTACAGGGGAACCTACGAGCAGTACTTC.

The chain carries TRBV12-3 or TRBV12-4 and TRBJ1-4, with D possibly being TRBD1 (5 bases). CDR3 length: 13 residues. With 1 base removed from V and 7 bases from J, the gap between germline ends came to 7 bases. The CDR3 DNA follows: TGTGCCAGCAGTTTAGGGACAAGTGAAAAACTGTTTTTT. Translation gives CASSLGTSEKLFF.

The rearrangement links TRBV5-1 to TRBJ2-2, with 8 bases that match TRBD2. Looked up from germline, CDR1 is SGHRS and CDR2 is YFSETQ. V dropped 4 bases and J dropped 4; count of bases not matched to a gene: 9. This CDR3 is built from 16 residues. In DNA form, the CDR3 reads TGCGCCAGCAGCCCGCCACTAGCGGAGATCACCGGGGAGCTGTTTTTT. Protein product: CASSPPLAEITGELFF.

The sample holds a few counts of this clonotype. The chain has TRBV4-1 and TRBJ2-3, with D tentatively TRBD2 (5 bases). The CDR3 is made up of 13 amino acids. The V and J ends lost 0 bases and 5 bases respectively, with 6 bases between them. The V gene's germline CDR1 is MGHRA and CDR2 YSYEKL. CDR3 sequence (DNA): TGCGCCAGCAGCCAAGATAGCGAAGATACGCAGTATTTT. Protein: CASSQDSEDTQYF.

There are many counts of this clonotype. The chain recombines TRBV2 with TRBJ2-3; D is unresolved. V was cut by 1 base and J by 0 bases, with 11 bases left in between. CDR1 is SNHLY, CDR2 FYNNEI, per germline. This CDR3 is 16 amino acids long. CDR3 sequence: CASSEGQAWSTDTQYF. The CDR3 DNA reads as TGTGCCAGCAGTGAAGGGCAGGCATGGAGCACAGATACGCAGTATTTT.

This chain joins TRBV20-1 and TRBJ2-2; the match to TRBD2 covers 8 bases. With V trimmed by 4 bases and J by 4 bases, 5 bases remained unmatched. Germline V CDR1 and CDR2: DFQATT, SNEGSKA (reference sequence). This CDR3 has 14 amino acids. Written as DNA, the CDR3 is TGCAGTGCTACTGGACTAGCTGGCACCGGGGAGCTGTTTTTT. Protein product: CSATGLAGTGELFF.

This clonotype came up many times. The chain recombines TRBV28 with TRBJ2-7; 7 bases align to TRBD2. The CDR3 length is 15 residues. The germline V gene encodes CDR1 MDHEN and CDR2 SYDVKM. With 6 bases clipped from V and 0 bases from J, the junction kept 8 bases outside the gene matches. CDR3 amino acids: CASSATSASSYEQYF. CDR3 DNA sequence: TGTGCCAGCAGCGCCACTAGCGCCAGCTCCTACGAGCAGTACTTC. The complete variable domain, with remaining parts taken from reference TRBV28 and TRBJ2-7, reads DVKVTQSSRYLVKRTGEKVFLECVQDMDHENMFWYRQDPGLGLRLIYFSYDVKMKEKGDIPEGYSVSREKKERFSLILESASTNQTSMYLCASSATSASSYEQYFGPGTRLTVT.

This clonotype came up many times. The rearrangement links TRBV7-8 to TRBJ2-1; D is ambiguous. CDR3 length: 14 amino acids. Between the trimmed V and J ends, which lost 0 bases and 8 bases, there was a span of 11 bases. Germline loops: CDR1 SGHVS, CDR2 FQNEAQ. CDR3 sequence (DNA): TGTGCCAGCAGCTTAGCGGTTCGGTTCGATGAGCAGTTCTTC. This encodes CASSLAVRFDEQFF.

This clonotype was counted only a few times. This chain links TRBV7-6 with TRBJ2-1; the D gene is possibly TRBD2 (6 bases). With 7 bases removed from V and 3 bases from J, the gap between germline ends came to 16 bases. The germline V gene encodes CDR1 SGHVS and CDR2 FNYEAQ. The CDR3 runs 15 residues. The CDR3: CASTRRAANYNEQFF. CDR3 in DNA: TGTGCCAGCACCCGGAGGGCGGCAAACTACAATGAGCAGTTCTTC.

In its sample, this clonotype was seen a few times. The V gene is TRBV4-2, the J gene TRBJ2-1; 9 nucleotides agree with TRBD2. From germline, CDR1 is LGHNA and CDR2 YNFKEQ. The CDR3 is 18 residues long. After removal of 0 bases from V and 11 bases from J, the junction contained 17 bases not matched to a gene. The CDR3 region is CASSQEGGWSGRPPQQFF. The CDR3 nucleotides read TGTGCCAGCAGCCAAGAAGGCGGTTGGAGCGGGAGGCCCCCCCAGCAGTTCTTC.

In this sample, this clonotype turned up a few times. V and J are TRBV12-3 or TRBV12-4 and TRBJ2-1; tentative D call: TRBD2 (6 bases). The CDR3 length is 15 residues. V shed 1 base and J shed 6 bases, with 13 bases lying between them. The CDR3 loop is CASSLGSGRVNEQFF. In DNA, the CDR3 is TGTGCCAGCAGTTTAGGATCCGGGAGAGTCAATGAGCAGTTCTTC.

This clonotype was counted many times. V and J are TRBV2 and TRBJ1-3; no clear D. Trimming shortened V by 4 bases and J by 5 bases, and 21 bases separated the two germline ends. The CDR3 covers 17 residues. Per the germline V gene, CDR1 is SNHLY and CDR2 is FYNNEI. In nucleotides, the CDR3 is TGTGCCAGCAGTGCCGAAACCTGGACCGCAAGCCGAAACACCATATATTTT. Residues: CASSAETWTASRNTIYF.

The sample holds many counts of this clonotype. The rearrangement links TRBV4-2 to TRBJ2-1; the D is unclear. V was clipped by 0 bases and J by 0 bases, with 6 bases between them. The CDR3 contains 15 residues. Germline V lookup: CDR1 LGHNA, CDR2 YNFKEQ. CDR3 amino acids: CASSQEVTSYNEQFF. DNA for the CDR3: TGTGCCAGCAGCCAAGAAGTGACCTCCTACAATGAGCAGTTCTTC.

The gene calls are TRBV7-9 and TRBJ2-3, with 8 nucleotides matching TRBD2. The V and J ends lost 4 bases and 6 bases, in that order; junction bases with no gene match: 3. CDR1 is SEHNR and CDR2 is FQNEAQ in the germline V gene (reference sequence). The CDR3 covers 13 residues. The CDR3 sequence is CASSSGGEDTQYF. CDR3 DNA sequence: TGTGCCAGCAGCTCCGGGGGGGAGGATACGCAGTATTTT.

This clonotype was detected many times. The chain employs TRBV4-1 and TRBJ2-1; 7 bases map to TRBD2. The CDR3 is 17 residues long. V lost 3 bases to trimming and J lost 5 bases; unmatched junction nucleotides: 13. Per germline, CDR1 MGHRA and CDR2 YSYEKL. In DNA, the CDR3 is TGCGCCAGCAGCCAGCCCTACACGGGAGGAGGGAACAATGAGCAGTTCTTC. Translated: CASSQPYTGGGNNEQFF.

This clonotype was counted a few times. The J gene is TRBJ2-7, the V gene TRBV4-2; D is ambiguous. In germline, CDR1 is LGHNA, CDR2 YNFKEQ. This CDR3 region has 12 residues. Trimming removed 0 bases at V and 5 bases at J, with 5 bases between. The CDR3 sequence is CASSQDLDEQYF. CDR3 DNA sequence: TGTGCCAGCAGCCAAGATTTGGACGAGCAGTACTTC.

This clonotype occurred many times. This chain links TRBV18 with TRBJ2-5; D gene uncertain. Per germline, CDR1 KGHSH and CDR2 LQKENI. The CDR3 loop spans 13 amino acids. V lost 0 bases to trimming and J lost 2 bases, with 4 bases between them. The CDR3 bases are TGTGCCAGCTCACCACCGCAACAAGAGACCCAGTACTTC. This codes for CASSPPQQETQYF.

V gene TRBV11-2 combines with J gene TRBJ2-7; TRBD2 matches at 14 bases. The V gene's germline CDR1 is SGHAT and CDR2 FQNNGV. The CDR3 length is 15 residues. V lost 5 bases to trimming and J lost 5 bases; unmatched junction nucleotides: 5. CDR3 sequence reads: CASSPWTSGGNEQYF. CDR3 DNA sequence: TGTGCCAGCAGCCCTTGGACTAGCGGGGGGAACGAGCAGTACTTC.

This clonotype was found many times. V usage is TRBV30 and J usage is TRBJ2-3; 7 bases align to TRBD1. V lost 5 bases to trimming and J lost 0 bases; unmatched junction nucleotides: 8. CDR1 is GTSNPN and CDR2 is SVGIG in the germline V gene (reference sequence). CDR3 length: 15 residues. CDR3: CAWARGTVSTDTQYF. CDR3 DNA sequence: TGTGCCTGGGCCAGAGGGACAGTTAGCACAGATACGCAGTATTTT.